This TCR beta chain was captured in a study of beta chain features in type 1 diabetes. Whole-study results and caveats: All four CD4+ subsets of Type 1 diabetes patients contained TCRB CDR3s that were moderately but significantly shorter.

The isolated RNA, all of it, was reverse transcribed, so expressed TCRB transcripts were what got sequenced. TCRdb keeps only in-frame clones here, not all; method: immunoSEQ multiplex PCR. The sample holds over 650,000 clones, around 15% seen once. As to this clone: Its specificity is unknown. Other DNA sequences of this sample code for an identical CDR3.

The sequencing input was naive CD4+ T cells from blood. This sequence was found in a man between 18 and 35 years old with type 1 diabetes.

The CDR3 DNA reads as TGTGCCTGGAGTGGGGGAAGTCAGCCCCAGCATTTT. Translation gives CAWSGGSQPQHF. This rearrangement joins TRBV30 to TRBJ1-5; D is undetermined. Germline loops: CDR1 GTSNPN, CDR2 SVGIG (reference sequence). V was trimmed by 1 base and J by 6 bases, leaving 7 bases between them. The CDR3 has 12 residues.